The next 10 T cell receptor beta chains were all read from a single sample in a study of blood T cells in healthy people across ages. Primers used in a second PCR of roughly 6 to 12 cycles were a sample-barcoded 5' primer and a J-beta primer mix. TCRdb itself ran the 5' RACE reads through MiXCR, one entry per CDR3 protein. In the table there are fewer than 800,000 distinct CDR3 sequences, 49% of which are singletons. The sample consisted of blood. The source is a woman aged 55-69 years in good health.

The chain couples TRBV24-1 to TRBJ1-2; D not certain. The V gene's germline CDR1 is KGHDR and CDR2 SFDVKD. CDR3 length: 14 residues. Trimming left V 2 bases short and J 6 bases short, with 12 bases between. The CDR3 sequence is CATSDSTFRHGYTF. CDR3 DNA sequence: TGTGCCACCAGTGATTCGACTTTCAGGCATGGCTACACCTTC.

The chain's CDR3 is CGGKGVSYEQYF. The CDR3 DNA reads TGCGGTGGTAAGGGGGTTTCCTACGAGCAGTACTTC. The chain links TRBV20-1 to TRBJ2-7; D is perhaps TRBD1 (6 bases). The CDR3 contains 12 residues. Germline CDR1 reads DFQATT; CDR2 reads SNEGSKA (reference sequence).

This clonotype has just one count. This chain connects TRBV11-2 to TRBJ2-7; D not resolved. There are 13 residues in the CDR3. Deletions cut 5 bases from V and 5 bases from J, with 13 bases between. Germline V CDR1 and CDR2: SGHAT, FQNNGV. CDR3 sequence: CASSPIMVHEQYF. In nucleotides, the CDR3 is TGTGCCAGCAGCCCCATCATGGTCCACGAGCAGTACTTC.

The chain recombines TRBV30 with TRBJ2-3; 11 positions match TRBD2. V was pared by 1 base and J by 5 bases, with 11 bases of the junction left unmatched. Germline V gene data show CDR1 as GTSNPN and CDR2 as SVGIG (reference sequence). This CDR3 comprises 17 residues. In DNA, the CDR3 is TGTGCCTGGAGTGCGGGTATAGCGGGAGGGCCTCTAGATACGCAGTATTTT. It encodes CAWSAGIAGGPLDTQYF.

The chain has TRBV27 and TRBJ2-7; 10 bases fit TRBD2. The CDR3 consists of 15 residues. V was pared by 3 bases and J by 3 bases, with 5 bases of the junction left unmatched. Germline V gives CDR1 MNHEY, CDR2 SMNVEV (reference sequence). DNA of the CDR3: TGTGCCAGCAGTTTCGCTAGCGGGAGTCGCTACGAGCAGTACTTC. Translation gives CASSFASGSRYEQYF.

This chain links TRBV28 with TRBJ1-1, with no clear D. From germline, CDR1 is MDHEN and CDR2 SYDVKM. CDR3 size: 12 residues. Trimming shortened V by 10 bases and J by 4 bases, and 13 bases separated the two germline ends. In DNA form, the CDR3 reads TGTGCCACCGGCGTGAGGGCCACTGAAGCTTTCTTT. It translates to CATGVRATEAFF.

V gene TRBV5-6 combines with J gene TRBJ2-7, with a possible D match to TRBD1 (5 bases). Germline V lookup: CDR1 SGHDT, CDR2 YYEEEE. This CDR3 is 15 amino acids long. V dropped 0 bases and J dropped 0 bases, with 10 bases sitting between them. The CDR3 spells CASSLGRRGSYEQYF. CDR3 nucleotide sequence: TGTGCCAGCAGCTTGGGGAGAAGGGGCTCCTACGAGCAGTACTTC.

The chain couples TRBV20-1 to TRBJ2-1, with 10 bases lining up with TRBD2. Germline values: CDR1 DFQATT, CDR2 SNEGSKA (reference sequence). This CDR3 is built from 13 residues. The CDR3 reads CSPTSGVYNEQFF. The CDR3, as DNA: TGCAGCCCTACTAGCGGGGTATACAATGAGCAGTTCTTC.

V and J are TRBV7-9 and TRBJ2-1; D is perhaps TRBD1 or TRBD2 (5 bases each). This CDR3 comprises 15 residues. V gave up 5 bases and J gave up 0 bases, with 11 bases separating them. CDR1 is SEHNR, CDR2 FQNEAQ, per germline (reference sequence). CDR3 in amino acids: CASSPGAPSYNEQFF. CDR3 nucleotides: TGTGCCAGCAGCCCCGGGGCACCCTCCTACAATGAGCAGTTCTTC.

This clonotype was seen once. V gene TRBV10-3 combines with J gene TRBJ2-3; 7 bases align to TRBD2. V shed 6 bases and J 2 bases; nucleotides not matched to a gene: 8. The CDR3 is made up of 15 amino acids. Germline lookup yields CDR1 ENHRY and CDR2 SYGVKD. CDR3 DNA sequence: TGTGCCATCAGGGAGGGAGGGGCGGACACAGATACGCAGTATTTT. It specifies CAIREGGADTDTQYF.